The 24 T cell receptor beta chains below all came from one sample that was sequenced in a study of blood T cell repertoires in COVID-19. Libraries were prepared by immunoSEQ multiplex PCR; TCRdb keeps only in-frame clonotypes and omits some of them. The sample has 200,000 to 250,000 clones; about 85% are singletons. Input material: peripheral blood. All receptors come from a man aged 35 to 55 with acute or convalescent COVID-19.

The sample holds one count of this clone. The V call is TRBV28, the J call TRBJ2-3; 7 bases agree with TRBD2. Unmatched junction bases numbered 7, after V lost 6 bases and J lost 1 base. Germline V gene lookup returns CDR1 MDHEN and CDR2 SYDVKM. This CDR3 contains 15 residues. CDR3 in DNA: TGTGCCAGCAGGCCGCGGGGGAGCGGCACAGATACGCAGTATTTT. Translating it yields CASRPRGSGTDTQYF.

This chain joins TRBV9 and TRBJ2-3; 8 nucleotides line up with TRBD2. This CDR3 has 15 residues. Germline trimming cut 4 bases from V and 5 bases from J; bases unmatched to any gene: 9. Germline V lookup: CDR1 SGDLS, CDR2 YYNGEE. Here the CDR3 reads CASSRTSRVKDTQYF. DNA of the CDR3: TGTGCCAGCAGCCGGACTAGCCGCGTTAAAGATACGCAGTATTTT.

The chain is built from TRBV6-6 and TRBJ1-5; D unresolved. Trimming cost V 2 bases and J 4 bases, with 9 bases left between them. Germline CDR1 reads MNHNY; CDR2 reads SVGAGI (reference sequence). This CDR3 spans 14 amino acids. In DNA form, the CDR3 reads TGTGCCAGCAGTTACCCCGGCAGGAATCAGCCCCAGCATTTT. Amino acids: CASSYPGRNQPQHF.

This clone was detected once. The gene calls are TRBV27 and TRBJ1-5; tentative D call: TRBD1 (5 bases). The V end lost 6 bases, the J end lost 6 bases, and 12 bases lay between the germline ends. Germline CDR1 MNHEY, CDR2 SMNVEV (reference sequence). The CDR3 spans 13 residues. In nucleotides, the CDR3 is TGTGCCAGCAGCTGGGGCATGGGTCAGCCCCAGCATTTT. Translated, it gives CASSWGMGQPQHF.

The V gene is TRBV2, the J gene TRBJ2-1; 11 nucleotides align to TRBD2. The CDR3 extends over 15 amino acids. Germline assignment: CDR1 SNHLY and CDR2 FYNNEI. V trimming: 6 bases; J trimming: 2 bases; junction bases outside the gene matches: 3. CDR3 loop: CASRTSGGPYNEQFF. CDR3 sequence (DNA): TGTGCCAGCAGAACTAGCGGGGGACCCTACAATGAGCAGTTCTTC.

The chain employs TRBV2 and TRBJ2-5, with 7 bases fitting TRBD1. Trimming cost V 0 bases and J 5 bases; bases outside gene matches: 6. This CDR3 has 15 residues. Germline CDR1 and CDR2: SNHLY and FYNNEI. CDR3 nucleotide sequence: TGTGCCAGCAGTGAAGCGCTAGGGGGCCCCGAGACCCAGTACTTC. Protein product: CASSEALGGPETQYF. Based on the CDR3 plus reference TRBV2 and TRBJ2-5, the full variable domain is EPEVTQTPSHQVTQMGQEVILRCVPISNHLYFYWYRQILGQKVEFLVSFYNNEISEKSEIFDDQFSVERPDGSNFTLKIRSTKLEDSAMYFCASSEALGGPETQYFGPGTRLLVL.

The gene calls are TRBV25-1 and TRBJ2-3; a possible D gene is TRBD2 (6 bases). The V end lost 3 bases, the J end lost 4 bases, and 20 bases lay between the germline ends. The CDR3 loop spans 17 amino acids. The germline gives CDR1 MGHDK, CDR2 SYGVNS. CDR3 sequence: CASSDSLPGRRADTQYF. In DNA, the CDR3 is TGTGCCAGCAGTGACTCCCTCCCGGGGAGGAGAGCAGATACGCAGTATTTT.

A note on this clone: At one boundary the junction diverges from the germline segment, which might be a read error. The chain couples TRBV6-6 to TRBJ1-1; D unresolved. This CDR3 spans 11 amino acids. Germline CDR1 MNHNY, CDR2 SVGAGI (reference sequence). The CDR3 reads CASSPKSEAFF. CDR3 coding DNA: TGTGCCAGCAGCCCAAAGTCTGAGGCTTTCTTT.

The chain employs TRBV5-4 and TRBJ1-1, with TRBD1 identical over 8 bases. The CDR3 has 15 residues. J was trimmed by 1 base and V by 4 bases; bases with no gene match: 6. Germline V gene data show CDR1 as SGHNT and CDR2 as YYREEE (reference sequence). CDR3 region: CASSPGGTGNTEAFF. CDR3 nucleotide sequence: TGTGCCAGCAGCCCTGGGGGGACAGGGAACACTGAAGCTTTCTTT.

The rearrangement links TRBV12-3 or TRBV12-4 to TRBJ2-2, with no clear D. CDR3 length: 13 residues. Between the trimmed V and J ends, which lost 2 bases and 6 bases, there was a span of 7 bases. CDR3 coding DNA: TGTGCCAGCAGTTTATTGGCATCCGGGGAGCTGTTTTTT. Translated: CASSLLASGELFF.

This clone was counted a few times. The chain recombines TRBV19 with TRBJ2-1; possible D gene TRBD2, 7 bases. Germline assignment: CDR1 LNHDA and CDR2 SQIVND (reference sequence). The CDR3 runs to 20 residues. The ends were cut back, 4 bases at V and 8 bases at J, with 33 bases in the middle. As DNA, the CDR3 is TGTGCCAGTAGTACCCCTGCCGGGGGCGGGGGATTGTCGGTCGGGGATGAGCAGTTCTTC. It specifies CASSTPAGGGGLSVGDEQFF.

This clone was picked up a small number of times. The V gene is TRBV3-1 (or the pseudogene TRBV3-2), the J gene TRBJ1-1; D is unclear. This CDR3 spans 13 amino acids. Trimming took 2 bases from V and 6 from J, leaving 10 bases between them. Germline V gene lookup returns CDR1 LGHDT and CDR2 YNNKEL (reference sequence). The CDR3 protein is CASSQRGTSEAFF. The CDR3 nucleotides read TGTGCCAGCAGCCAACGCGGAACCTCTGAAGCTTTCTTT.

The rearrangement uses TRBV18 and TRBJ1-1; no firm D call. The CDR3 runs to 14 residues. V lost 2 bases and J lost 4, with 11 bases in between. CDR1 KGHSH and CDR2 LQKENI come from the germline V gene. The CDR3 sequence: CASSPSRLGTEAFF. The CDR3 bases are TGTGCCAGCTCACCAAGCAGGTTGGGCACTGAAGCTTTCTTT.

The V and J genes are TRBV5-1 and TRBJ2-7; TRBD2 is a possible D gene (5 bases). The ends were cut back, 5 bases at V and 2 bases at J, with 17 bases in the middle. The CDR3 runs 15 residues. Germline-derived CDR1 and CDR2 are SGHRS and YFSETQ. This CDR3 is CASRATYTGTYEQYF. CDR3 DNA: TGCGCCAGCAGAGCCACCTATACCGGGACCTACGAGCAGTACTTC.

The chain employs TRBV19 and TRBJ1-2; no clear D gene. Germline V gene data show CDR1 as LNHDA and CDR2 as SQIVND (reference sequence). There are 13 residues in the CDR3. Trimming left V 2 bases short and J 3 bases short, with 7 bases between. The CDR3 protein is CASSINSYYGYTF. In DNA form, the CDR3 reads TGTGCCAGTAGTATAAACAGCTACTATGGCTACACCTTC.

CDR3 sequence reads: CASSLGGQSGELFF. The CDR3 DNA is TGTGCCAGCAGCTTAGGGGGGCAATCCGGGGAGCTGTTTTTT. The V and J genes are TRBV7-8 and TRBJ2-2; TRBD1 might be the D (6 bases). The CDR3 contains 14 residues. Trimming took 1 base from V and 6 from J, leaving 9 bases between them. The germline gives CDR1 SGHVS, CDR2 FQNEAQ.

V gene TRBV6-6 combines with J gene TRBJ1-2, with 9 nucleotides matching TRBD1. Germline CDR1 reads MNHNY; CDR2 reads SVGAGI (reference sequence). The V gene end was trimmed by 6 bases and the J gene end by 4 bases; junction bases not matched to a gene: 12. This CDR3 has 16 residues. The CDR3 protein is CASSTSTGGGGYGYTF. CDR3 in DNA: TGTGCCAGCAGCACATCAACAGGGGGCGGTGGCTATGGCTACACCTTC.

This sequence joins TRBV6-5 and TRBJ1-2; D might be TRBD1 (5 bases). The V end was cut by 6 bases, the J end by 8 bases, with 16 bases between. Per germline, CDR1 MNHEY and CDR2 SVGAGI. The CDR3 sequence is 13 residues long. CDR3 amino acids: CASSIGTGLGYTF. DNA of the CDR3: TGTGCCAGCAGCATAGGAACAGGTTTAGGCTACACCTTC.

The chain employs TRBV30 and TRBJ1-2; no definite D call. The CDR3 contains 13 residues. V was trimmed by 4 bases and J by 4 bases, leaving 13 bases between them. In germline, CDR1 is GTSNPN, CDR2 SVGIG (reference sequence). This CDR3 reads CAWTVNSPYGYTF. CDR3 bases: TGTGCCTGGACGGTGAACTCCCCCTATGGCTACACCTTC.

V and J are TRBV30 and TRBJ1-1; a weak D match, TRBD1 (5 bases). CDR3 length equals 13 residues. CDR1 is GTSNPN and CDR2 is SVGIG in the germline V gene (reference sequence). The germline V and J ends were trimmed by 0 bases and 11 bases, with 16 bases remaining between them. CDR3 loop: CAWSVPGGIRAFF. CDR3 DNA sequence: TGTGCCTGGAGTGTACCTGGGGGGATTCGGGCTTTCTTT. The variable domain in full, with the rest retrieved from reference TRBV30 and TRBJ1-1, is SQTIHQWPATLVQPVGSPLSLECTVEGTSNPNLYWYRQAAGRGLQLLFYSVGIGQISSEVPQNLSASRPQDRQFILSSKKLLLSDSGFYLCAWSVPGGIRAFFGQGTRLTVV.

The rearrangement links TRBV14 to TRBJ1-6; TRBD1 aligns across 8 bases. This CDR3 spans 16 amino acids. From germline, CDR1 is SGHDN and CDR2 FVKESK. The junction had 7 bases not matched to a gene; V was cut back by 2 bases and J by 7 bases. CDR3 residues: CASSQPLQGGNSPLHF. Written as DNA, the CDR3 is TGTGCCAGCAGCCAACCCCTACAGGGGGGCAATTCACCCCTCCACTTT.

V usage is TRBV11-3 and J usage is TRBJ1-1, with D perhaps matching TRBD1 (6 bases). The germline CDR1 and CDR2 sequences are SGHNT and YENEEA. This CDR3 is 15 amino acids long. V gave up 5 bases and J gave up 1 base, with 14 bases separating them. The CDR3 DNA is TGTGCCAGCAGCCGGGGGGGGCCCCCGAACACTGAAGCTTTCTTT. This codes for CASSRGGPPNTEAFF.

The chain recombines TRBV7-8 with TRBJ2-7, with TRBD2 identical over 11 bases. Germline trimming cut 6 bases from V and 2 bases from J; bases unmatched to any gene: 3. Germline V gene lookup returns CDR1 SGHVS and CDR2 FQNEAQ. The CDR3 runs to 14 residues. CDR3 coding DNA: TGTGCCAGCAGTCTAGCGGGGGGCGCCTACGAGCAGTACTTC. Encoded protein: CASSLAGGAYEQYF.

This clone occurred once. The rearrangement joins TRBV5-5 to TRBJ2-3; 10 bases match TRBD1. The V gene's germline CDR1 is SGHKS and CDR2 YYEKEE (reference sequence). The CDR3 consists of 15 residues. Unmatched junction bases numbered 1, after V lost 3 bases and J lost 0 bases. The CDR3 coding sequence is TGTGCCAGCAGCTCGGGACAGGGGAGCACAGATACGCAGTATTTT. Translated, it gives CASSSGQGSTDTQYF.